This T cell receptor beta chain is drawn from a study of control samples from healthy donors and cancer patients. CDR1 is SNHLY, CDR2 FYNNEI, per germline. Trimming removed 3 bases from V and 0 bases from J, with 9 bases in between. The CDR3 is made up of 14 amino acids. This clone was recorded only once. This table comes from immunoSEQ multiplex PCR, and its TCRdb copy is limited to in-frame clones, with some not included. The sample includes over 150,000 clones, 95% to 96% seen only once; the top ten take approximately 0.97%. Sequencing was performed on blood. The V gene is TRBV2, the J gene TRBJ2-7; unclear D gene. The sequence derives from a woman aged 25 to 39 in good health. CDR3 sequence reads: CASSDSASSYEQYF. The CDR3, as DNA: TGTGCCAGCAGTGATTCAGCTAGCTCCTACGAGCAGTACTTC.